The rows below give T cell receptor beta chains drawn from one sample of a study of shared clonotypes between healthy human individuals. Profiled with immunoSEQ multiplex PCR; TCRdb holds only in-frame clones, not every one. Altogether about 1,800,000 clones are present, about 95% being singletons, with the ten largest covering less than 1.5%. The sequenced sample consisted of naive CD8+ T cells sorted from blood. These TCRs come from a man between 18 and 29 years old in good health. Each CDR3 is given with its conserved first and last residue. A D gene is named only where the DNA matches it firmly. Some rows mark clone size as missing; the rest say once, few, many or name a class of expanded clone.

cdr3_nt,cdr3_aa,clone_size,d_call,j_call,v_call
TGCGCCAGCAGTGAAGGGCGGGAGGGCCGGGGCACAGATACGCAGTATTTT,CASSEGREGRGTDTQYF,NA,TRBD2,TRBJ2-3,TRBV10-2
TGTGCCAGCAGCTCCCGTACAGCTAACTATGGCTACACCTTC,CASSSRTANYGYTF,NA,NA,TRBJ1-2,TRBV5-6
TGTGCCAGCAGTTTATTGAACAGCCCCTACGAGCAGTACTTC,CASSLLNSPYEQYF,NA,NA,TRBJ2-7,TRBV27
TGTGCCAGCAGCTTGGCCATGGTAGCGGGGTCGTACGAGCAGTACTTC,CASSLAMVAGSYEQYF,NA,TRBD2,TRBJ2-7,TRBV5-6
TGCAGTACCGGAGGGGACTATGGCTACACCTTC,CSTGGDYGYTF,NA,NA,TRBJ1-2,TRBV29-1
TGTGCCAGCAGTTTGGTAAGGGGCACCCTCAATGAGCAGTTCTTC,CASSLVRGTLNEQFF,NA,NA,TRBJ2-1,TRBV28
TGCGCCAGCAGACAAGAGGGACAGAGTAACACTGAAGCTTTCTTT,CASRQEGQSNTEAFF,NA,TRBD1,TRBJ1-1,TRBV4-1
TGTGCCAGCAGCCCCAGCGGGGGGGCACTAGAGACCCAGTACTTC,CASSPSGGALETQYF,once,TRBD2,TRBJ2-5,TRBV7-2
TGTGCCAGCAGTTACGGGACCGGGGAGCAGTACTTC,CASSYGTGEQYF,NA,NA,TRBJ2-7,TRBV6-6
TGTGCCAGCAGCGGGTCCTTAGACGGTACGCAGTATTTT,CASSGSLDGTQYF,NA,NA,TRBJ2-3,TRBV9
TGTGCCAGCAGACCCCGGGACAGGTACGAGCAGTACTTC,CASRPRDRYEQYF,NA,TRBD1,TRBJ2-7,TRBV25-1
TGTGCCAGCAGTTACGGCGGAGAGGCCTACGAGCAGTACTTC,CASSYGGEAYEQYF,once,NA,TRBJ2-7,TRBV6-6
TGTGCCAGCAGCCTGGGCGGGGCCGGGGAGCTGTTTTTT,CASSLGGAGELFF,few,NA,TRBJ2-2,TRBV4-2
TGCAGCGTTGAAGTGAATGTGAGCAGGTCCATAAATAGCAATCAGCCCCAGCATTTT,CSVEVNVSRSINSNQPQHF,NA,NA,TRBJ1-5,TRBV29-1
TGTGCAGTCAGGGTCGGAGGGGAGACCCAGTACTTC,CAVRVGGETQYF,NA,NA,TRBJ2-5,TRBV7-2
TGTGCCAGCAGCCTAGACCCCTACAATGAGCAGTTCTTC,CASSLDPYNEQFF,NA,NA,TRBJ2-1,TRBV7-2
TGTGCCAGTAGTATAGATGGGGAGAACTACGAGCAGTACTTC,CASSIDGENYEQYF,NA,NA,TRBJ2-7,TRBV19
TGTGCCAGCAGCGTAATGGACACCGGGGAGCTGTTTTTT,CASSVMDTGELFF,NA,NA,TRBJ2-2,TRBV9
TGTGCCAGCAGCCAAGGACAGGGTCCCCTCTCCTACGAGCAGTACTTC,CASSQGQGPLSYEQYF,NA,TRBD1,TRBJ2-7,TRBV7-9
TGTGCCAGCAGCTACGGACTAGCGGGAGGCACTCTCTCCTACGAGCAGTACTTC,CASSYGLAGGTLSYEQYF,NA,TRBD2,TRBJ2-7,TRBV13